This TCR beta chain was captured by sequencing in a study of molecular identifiers for immune sequencing clone quantification. Overall study context: Four portions were sequenced after RNA from around 20,000 or 99,000 naive CD8 cells was split five ways in replicates. Study observations and caveats: Detecting spiked Jurkat TCR RNA from one cell among one million naive cells was reportedly possible.

This clonotype was picked up many times. Its antigen is currently unknown. Previously described methods and listed TCR primers were used for bulk TCR libraries. TCRdb redid the calling of the PCR reads with MiXCR, one entry per CDR3 protein. The profile covers 50,000 to 65,000 distinct CDR3 sequences, with approximately 26% appearing a single time and about 1.9% taken by the ten largest. From germline, CDR1 is PRHDT and CDR2 FYEKMQ (reference sequence). The CDR3 covers 12 residues. V was pared by 3 bases and J by 1 base, with 4 bases between. CD8+CD4-CCR7+CD45RA+ sorting gave the naive CD8 T cells. The source material was naive CD8+ T cells from blood, with Jurkat cell RNA spiked in. As to subset: FACS-sorted CD8+CD4-CCR7+CD45RA+ naive T cells. V is TRBV13 and J is TRBJ2-7; D call uncertain. The sequence came from a human donor in good health. Some libraries in this study had Jurkat cell RNA spiked in. CDR3 sequence: CASSLASYEQYF. The DNA of the CDR3 is TGTGCCAGCAGCTTGGCTTCCTACGAGCAGTACTTC.